These 22 T cell receptor beta chains share one sample of origin, sequenced in a study of shared clonotypes between healthy human individuals (dated by TCRdb to the early 2020s). To prepare the library, the immunoSEQ multiplex PCR assay was applied. TCRdb limited this immuneACCESS table to in-frame rearrangements with V and J called. A share of clones is missing; checked studies link under half to unresolved V genes, and the rest is unexplained. The sample contains about 1,900,000 clones, about 95% of them found a single time. In total, the top ten clones hold 1% to 1.5% of the sample. For the CD8 naive samples, CD45RO-negative cells were positively selected for CCR7, yielding a CD45RA+CCR7+ population from which TemRA cells were excluded. The sequencing sample was made of naive CD8+ T cells sorted from blood. Sample cell subset or site, as interpreted from the label and publication: CD45RA+CCR7+. All receptors derive from a man between 18 and 35 years old in good health.

The chain joins TRBV5-1 to TRBJ1-1, with D unclear. Trimming pared 0 bases from V and 0 bases from J, leaving 12 bases between. Germline CDR1 SGHRS, CDR2 YFSETQ. The CDR3 runs 16 residues. Here the CDR3 reads CASSLVGNGLNTEAFF. Written as DNA, the CDR3 is TGCGCCAGCAGCTTGGTAGGGAATGGACTGAACACTGAAGCTTTCTTT.

The chain joins TRBV19 to TRBJ2-7, with unresolved D. The CDR3 consists of 16 residues. Germline V gene sequence: CDR1 LNHDA, CDR2 SQIVND (reference sequence). V lost 5 bases, J lost 9 bases, and 26 bases lay in between. The CDR3 is CASSGFGGVTPRVQYF. Here the CDR3 DNA reads TGTGCCAGTAGTGGTTTTGGTGGGGTTACTCCTCGGGTGCAGTACTTC. Looking up the rest from reference TRBV19 and TRBJ2-7 gives the full variable domain: DGGITQSPKYLFRKEGQNVTLSCEQNLNHDAMYWYRQDPGQGLRLIYYSQIVNDFQKGDIAEGYSVSREKKESFPLTVTSAQKNPTAFYLCASSGFGGVTPRVQYFGPGTRLTVT.

Turning to this clone: Other DNA sequences from this sample encode an identical CDR3 as well. This chain connects TRBV11-2 to TRBJ2-7; D unresolved. CDR1 and CDR2 (germline): SGHAT, FQNNGV. V was pared by 1 base and J by 2 bases, with 6 bases between. The CDR3 is made up of 13 amino acids. The DNA for the CDR3 is TGTGCCAGCAGCTTAGTGACCGCCTACGAGCAGTACTTC. Protein sequence: CASSLVTAYEQYF.

This chain uses TRBV11-2 with TRBJ1-2; no definite D call. Trimming took 3 bases from V and 6 from J, leaving 8 bases between them. CDR1 is SGHAT, CDR2 FQNNGV, per germline. The CDR3 is made up of 12 amino acids. CDR3 protein: CASSFGENGYTF. The DNA for the CDR3 is TGTGCCAGCAGCTTCGGGGAAAATGGCTACACCTTC.

The chain combines TRBV4-1 with TRBJ1-1; 7 nucleotides match TRBD1. The V gene end was trimmed by 3 bases and the J gene end by 6 bases; junction bases not matched to a gene: 10. The CDR3 has 15 amino acids. The germline CDR1 and CDR2 sequences are MGHRA and YSYEKL. CDR3 DNA: TGCGCCAGCAGCCAGACAGGGACAACAAACGCTGAAGCTTTCTTT. Translated: CASSQTGTTNAEAFF.

The J gene is TRBJ2-1, the V gene TRBV27, with TRBD2 identical over 14 bases. This CDR3 is 15 amino acids long. Germline-derived CDR1 and CDR2 are MNHEY and SMNVEV (reference sequence). J lost 8 bases, V lost 6 bases, and 6 bases had no gene match. CDR3 sequence reads: CASSLTSGGDDEQFF. CDR3 nucleotide sequence: TGTGCCAGCAGCCTGACTAGCGGGGGGGATGATGAGCAGTTCTTC.

This sequence joins TRBV28 and TRBJ1-5, with D unresolved. V lost 6 bases and J 0 bases, leaving 15 bases between the germline ends. Germline CDR1 is MDHEN and CDR2 is SYDVKM. This CDR3 region has 16 residues. This CDR3 is CASSALRSSSNQPQHF. The CDR3 nucleotides read TGTGCCAGCAGCGCCCTCAGGAGTTCTAGCAATCAGCCCCAGCATTTT.

CDR3 sequence reads: CASTDLSVYGYTF. DNA for the CDR3: TGTGCCAGTACGGACCTATCTGTATATGGCTACACCTTC. The gene calls are TRBV19 and TRBJ1-2; no clear D. The CDR3 has 13 amino acids. Trimming removed 7 bases from V and 5 bases from J, with 14 bases in between. Germline loops: CDR1 LNHDA, CDR2 SQIVND (reference sequence). The variable domain in full, with the rest retrieved from reference TRBV19 and TRBJ1-2, is DGGITQSPKYLFRKEGQNVTLSCEQNLNHDAMYWYRQDPGQGLRLIYYSQIVNDFQKGDIAEGYSVSREKKESFPLTVTSAQKNPTAFYLCASTDLSVYGYTFGSGTRLTVV.

This clone has a single count. The chain recombines TRBV15 with TRBJ2-1; D unresolved. Germline values: CDR1 LNHNV, CDR2 YYDKDF (reference sequence). Trimming shortened V by 3 bases and J by 3 bases, and 12 bases separated the two germline ends. CDR3 length: 15 residues. The CDR3 nucleotides are TGTGCCACCAGCAGCCCCTTTAAGAGCTACAATGAGCAGTTCTTC. This sequence encodes CATSSPFKSYNEQFF.

The gene calls are TRBV2 and TRBJ2-1; D is possibly TRBD2 (5 bases). CDR1 and CDR2 (germline): SNHLY, FYNNEI. The V gene lost 4 bases and the J gene lost 5 bases, with 15 bases spanning the gap. The CDR3 totals 15 residues. Here the CDR3 reads CASSAVVGLNNEQFF. DNA of the CDR3: TGTGCCAGCAGTGCTGTAGTTGGACTTAACAATGAGCAGTTCTTC. The full variable domain, rest sourced from reference TRBV2 and TRBJ2-1, is EPEVTQTPSHQVTQMGQEVILRCVPISNHLYFYWYRQILGQKVEFLVSFYNNEISEKSEIFDDQFSVERPDGSNFTLKIRSTKLEDSAMYFCASSAVVGLNNEQFFGPGTRLTVL.

This chain joins TRBV7-9 and TRBJ2-5, with 7 bases matching TRBD2. The CDR3 contains 14 residues. The trim removed 7 bases at V and 5 bases at J, leaving 10 bases unmatched. Germline CDR1 and CDR2: SEHNR and FQNEAQ (reference sequence). CDR3 sequence (DNA): TGTGCCAGCATCGCGTACGGGGGAGGGGAGACCCAGTACTTC. This translates into CASIAYGGGETQYF.

J is TRBJ2-7 and V is TRBV7-2; D might be TRBD1 or TRBD2, each matching 5 bases. V lost 4 bases to trimming and J lost 2 bases, with 18 bases between them. CDR3 length: 16 amino acids. Germline loops: CDR1 SGHTA, CDR2 FQGNSA. CDR3 bases: TGTGCCAGCAGCTGGGAGAACTGGGACCCCGCCTACGAGCAGTACTTC. This encodes CASSWENWDPAYEQYF.

This chain joins TRBV9 and TRBJ1-1; D unresolved. V was pared by 0 bases and J by 3 bases, with 12 bases between. Germline assignment: CDR1 SGDLS and CDR2 YYNGEE. The CDR3 extends over 15 amino acids. This CDR3 reads CASSVAWGRDTEAFF. The CDR3 DNA follows: TGTGCCAGCAGCGTAGCTTGGGGTAGGGACACTGAAGCTTTCTTT.

The rearrangement uses TRBV5-6 and TRBJ2-1, with unresolved D. Trimming pared 3 bases from V and 0 bases from J, leaving 10 bases between. CDR1 is SGHDT, CDR2 YYEEEE, per germline. The CDR3 length is 15 residues. The CDR3 spells CASSSEFSSYNEQFF. CDR3 sequence (DNA): TGTGCCAGCAGCTCAGAGTTTAGCTCCTACAATGAGCAGTTCTTC.

This chain connects TRBV4-1 to TRBJ2-7; D might be TRBD1 (6 bases). Trimming pared 5 bases from V and 0 bases from J, leaving 14 bases between. Germline V gene sequence: CDR1 MGHRA, CDR2 YSYEKL. The CDR3 has 15 residues. This CDR3 is CASSFRDTYSYEQYF. The CDR3 DNA is TGCGCCAGCAGCTTCCGGGACACCTACTCCTACGAGCAGTACTTC.

V usage is TRBV7-9 and J usage is TRBJ1-1; D possibly corresponds to TRBD1 (5 bases). Trimming took 4 bases from V and 6 from J, leaving 21 bases between them. Looked up from germline, CDR1 is SEHNR and CDR2 is FQNEAQ (reference sequence). The CDR3 runs 16 residues. The CDR3 is CASSSSGGGELAEAFF. DNA of the CDR3: TGTGCCAGCAGCTCTTCCGGGGGGGGTGAGCTTGCTGAAGCTTTCTTT. Combining the CDR3 with reference TRBV7-9 and TRBJ1-1 gives the whole variable domain DTGVSQNPRHKITKRGQNVTFRCDPISEHNRLYWYRQTLGQGPEFLTYFQNEAQLEKSRLLSDRFSAERPKGSFSTLEIQRTEQGDSAMYLCASSSSGGGELAEAFFGQGTRLTVV.

The V call is TRBV7-9, the J call TRBJ2-7; 7 positions agree with TRBD1. Unmatched junction bases numbered 9, after V lost 5 bases and J lost 5 bases. This CDR3 region has 14 residues. CDR1 and CDR2 from the germline V gene are SEHNR and FQNEAQ (reference sequence). CDR3 sequence: CASSPATGFHEQYF. CDR3 nucleotide sequence: TGTGCCAGCAGCCCGGCGACAGGGTTCCACGAGCAGTACTTC.

This clone was observed once. This chain connects TRBV5-6 to TRBJ1-2, with D possibly TRBD1 on 6 matching bases. V shed 4 bases and J shed 8 bases, with 12 bases lying between them. The CDR3 is 12 residues long. CDR1 and CDR2 from the germline V gene are SGHDT and YYEEEE. CDR3: CASSPRGPGYTF. CDR3 DNA: TGTGCCAGCAGCCCCAGGGGCCCAGGCTACACCTTC.

This clone came up once. The chain uses TRBV27 and TRBJ1-2, with TRBD1 matching 9 bases. The J segment lost 7 bases and the V segment lost 3 bases, leaving 6 bases of the junction unmatched. This CDR3 spans 14 amino acids. Germline values: CDR1 MNHEY, CDR2 SMNVEV (reference sequence). CDR3: CASSLGQGHLGYTF. The DNA of the CDR3 is TGTGCCAGCAGTTTGGGACAGGGACACCTTGGCTACACCTTC.

The chain uses TRBV11-2 and TRBJ1-4, with D uncertain. V was cut by 1 base and J by 0 bases, with 6 bases left in between. The CDR3 is 15 amino acids. Germline lookup yields CDR1 SGHAT and CDR2 FQNNGV. CDR3 region: CASSLARATNEKLFF. In DNA form, the CDR3 reads TGTGCCAGCAGCTTAGCCCGCGCAACTAATGAAAAACTGTTTTTT.

The sample holds one count of this clone. The J gene is TRBJ2-7, the V gene TRBV7-9, with a tentative D call TRBD2 (5 bases). Germline V CDR1 and CDR2: SEHNR, FQNEAQ (reference sequence). The CDR3 consists of 13 residues. Trimming removed 6 bases from V and 3 bases from J, with 12 bases in between. This CDR3 reads CASSWGADYEQYF. CDR3 DNA sequence: TGTGCCAGCAGTTGGGGAGCGGACTACGAGCAGTACTTC.

The gene calls are TRBV19 and TRBJ2-7; 7 bases fit TRBD2. The CDR3 totals 11 residues. V shed 5 bases, J shed 6 bases, and the junction held 1 base outside the gene matches. The germline V gene encodes CDR1 LNHDA and CDR2 SQIVND (reference sequence). CDR3 protein: CASSLAAEQYF. The CDR3 bases are TGTGCCAGTAGTCTAGCGGCCGAGCAGTACTTC.